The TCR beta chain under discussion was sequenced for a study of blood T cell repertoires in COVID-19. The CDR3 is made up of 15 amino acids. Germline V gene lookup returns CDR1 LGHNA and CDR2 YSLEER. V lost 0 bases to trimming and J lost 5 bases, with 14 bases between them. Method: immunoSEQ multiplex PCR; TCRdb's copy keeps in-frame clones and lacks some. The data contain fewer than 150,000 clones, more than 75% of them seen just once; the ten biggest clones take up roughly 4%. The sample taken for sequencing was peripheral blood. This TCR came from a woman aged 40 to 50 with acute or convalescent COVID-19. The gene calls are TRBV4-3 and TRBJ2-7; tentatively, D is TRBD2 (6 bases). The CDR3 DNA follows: TGCGCCAGCAGCCAAGAAGGAGGGTTTGGAGACGAGCAGTACTTC. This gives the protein CASSQEGGFGDEQYF.